This TCR beta chain was sequenced for a study of blood T cell repertoires in COVID-19. For the study at large: From the United States, Italy and Spain came samples of acute and convalescent COVID-19.

This CDR3 is 14 amino acids long. The V segment lost 6 bases and the J segment 5 bases; nucleotides outside the gene matches: 7. Looked up from germline, CDR1 is SNHLY and CDR2 is FYNNEI. TCRdb keeps only in-frame clones here, not all; method: immunoSEQ multiplex PCR. The sample yields some 95,000 clones, around nine tenths seen once. V usage is TRBV2 and J usage is TRBJ1-5; 7 bases line up with TRBD1. Sequencing used peripheral blood. The origin of this receptor is a man aged 65 to 85 with acute or convalescent COVID-19. The CDR3 region has the DNA TGTGCCAGCAGCCCCGGGACAGCGGATCAGCCCCAGCATTTT. It translates to CASSPGTADQPQHF.